This is a list of T cell receptor beta chains from one sample in a study of CD8 T cells in Susac syndrome. TCRdb itself ran the immunoSEQ multiplex PCR reads through MiXCR, one entry per CDR3 protein. The sample comprises 71,000 or so distinct CDR3 sequences, roughly 93% of which are singletons, and less than 0.16% rests with the top ten. The specimen was CD4+ T cells from PBMCs. The origin of the receptors is a human donor with Susac syndrome. The CDR3 runs from the conserved cysteine through the conserved F or W. Fields, in order: clone size, J gene, D gene, V gene, CDR3 protein, CDR3 DNA. The D gene is left open where the match is weak. The size entry is marked missing in some rows and otherwise reads once, few, many or a size class.

clone size: -
J gene: TRBJ2-7
D gene: -
V gene: TRBV28
CDR3 protein: CASTPTRRNSYEQYF
CDR3 DNA: TGTGCCAGCACCCCGACACGGCGAAACTCCTACGAGCAGTACTTC

clone size: -
J gene: TRBJ1-6
D gene: TRBD1
V gene: TRBV3-1
CDR3 protein: CASSPGQGESPLHF
CDR3 DNA: TGTGCCAGCAGCCCGGGACAGGGAGAGTCACCCCTCCACTTT

clone size: -
J gene: TRBJ2-7
D gene: TRBD1
V gene: TRBV3-1
CDR3 protein: CASSQVGTGGSSF
CDR3 DNA: TGTGCCAGCAGCCAAGTCGGGACAGGGGGCTCTTCCTTC

clone size: -
J gene: TRBJ2-5
D gene: -
V gene: TRBV7-8
CDR3 protein: CASSTGSQETQYF
CDR3 DNA: TGTGCCAGCAGCACGGGATCCCAAGAGACCCAGTACTTC

clone size: once
J gene: TRBJ1-6
D gene: -
V gene: TRBV7-2
CDR3 protein: CASSRVKGLDDSPLHF
CDR3 DNA: TGTGCCAGCAGCCGTGTCAAGGGGTTGGATGATTCACCCCTCCACTTT

clone size: -
J gene: TRBJ2-5
D gene: -
V gene: TRBV18
CDR3 protein: CASSQPGHTRMTQYF
CDR3 DNA: TGTGCCAGCTCACAGCCGGGACACACGAGAATGACCCAGTACTTC

clone size: -
J gene: TRBJ1-3
D gene: -
V gene: TRBV14
CDR3 protein: CASSQERAGLAPDTIYF
CDR3 DNA: TGTGCCAGCAGCCAAGAAAGGGCAGGGCTGGCCCCTGACACCATATATTTT

clone size: -
J gene: TRBJ1-1
D gene: -
V gene: TRBV28
CDR3 protein: CASSTSRGTEAFF
CDR3 DNA: TGTGCCAGCAGCACATCGAGGGGCACTGAAGCTTTCTTT

clone size: -
J gene: TRBJ1-1
D gene: TRBD1
V gene: TRBV18
CDR3 protein: CASSPFRDRGPTEAFF
CDR3 DNA: TGTGCCAGCTCACCCTTCAGGGACAGGGGGCCCACTGAAGCTTTCTTT

clone size: -
J gene: TRBJ1-4
D gene: -
V gene: TRBV21-1
CDR3 protein: CASSTGGEKLFF
CDR3 DNA: TGTGCCAGCAGCACTGGGGGTGAAAAACTGTTTTTT

clone size: -
J gene: TRBJ2-1
D gene: -
V gene: TRBV6-6
CDR3 protein: CASSYGGASYNEQFF
CDR3 DNA: TGTGCCAGCAGTTACGGGGGGGCGTCCTACAATGAGCAGTTCTTC

clone size: -
J gene: TRBJ2-6
D gene: -
V gene: TRBV6-5
CDR3 protein: CASSYELAGANVLTF
CDR3 DNA: TGTGCCAGCAGTTACGAGCTCGCTGGGGCCAACGTCCTGACTTTC

clone size: -
J gene: TRBJ1-1
D gene: TRBD1
V gene: TRBV7-9
CDR3 protein: CASSLSRGGTEAFF
CDR3 DNA: TGTGCCAGCAGCTTAAGCAGGGGGGGCACTGAAGCTTTCTTT

clone size: -
J gene: TRBJ2-2
D gene: TRBD2
V gene: TRBV5-4
CDR3 protein: CASSVPGLAGNTGELFF
CDR3 DNA: TGTGCCAGCAGCGTTCCGGGACTAGCGGGGAACACCGGGGAGCTGTTTTTT

clone size: -
J gene: TRBJ1-6
D gene: -
V gene: TRBV7-8
CDR3 protein: CASSPLERGNSPLHF
CDR3 DNA: TGTGCCAGCAGCCCCCTGGAGAGGGGTAATTCACCCCTCCACTTT

clone size: -
J gene: TRBJ2-7
D gene: -
V gene: TRBV6-2/TRBV6-3
CDR3 protein: CASSFGPRSSYEQYF
CDR3 DNA: TGTGCCAGCAGTTTCGGACCCAGGAGCTCCTACGAGCAGTACTTC

clone size: -
J gene: TRBJ1-4
D gene: -
V gene: TRBV7-9
CDR3 protein: CASSLGLGAFEKLFF
CDR3 DNA: TGTGCCAGCAGCTTAGGTCTGGGGGCGTTTGAAAAACTGTTTTTT

clone size: -
J gene: TRBJ1-5
D gene: TRBD1
V gene: TRBV20-1
CDR3 protein: CSATSVRSRGLNDQPQHF
CDR3 DNA: TGCAGTGCTACAAGTGTCAGATCCAGGGGGCTGAATGATCAGCCCCAGCATTTT

clone size: -
J gene: TRBJ2-5
D gene: -
V gene: TRBV12-3/TRBV12-4
CDR3 protein: CASSTRTVSGTQYF
CDR3 DNA: TGTGCCAGCAGCACCAGGACTGTCTCAGGGACCCAGTACTTC

clone size: once
J gene: TRBJ1-1
D gene: TRBD1
V gene: TRBV18
CDR3 protein: CASSNRQGATAVTEAFF
CDR3 DNA: TGTGCCAGCTCAAATCGACAGGGGGCAACGGCTGTCACTGAAGCTTTCTTT

clone size: -
J gene: TRBJ2-7
D gene: -
V gene: TRBV28
CDR3 protein: CASSLQGKSYEQYF
CDR3 DNA: TGTGCCAGCAGTCTACAGGGAAAGTCCTACGAGCAGTACTTC

clone size: -
J gene: TRBJ2-7
D gene: TRBD1
V gene: TRBV29-1
CDR3 protein: CSVATGTGGAYEQYF
CDR3 DNA: TGCAGCGTTGCAACCGGGACAGGGGGCGCCTACGAGCAGTACTTC

clone size: -
J gene: TRBJ2-1
D gene: -
V gene: TRBV7-9
CDR3 protein: CASSLEARSTTNNEQFF
CDR3 DNA: TGTGCCAGCAGCTTAGAAGCTCGGTCCACAACCAACAATGAGCAGTTCTTC

clone size: -
J gene: TRBJ1-2
D gene: -
V gene: TRBV28
CDR3 protein: CASSLSWSGYTF
CDR3 DNA: TGTGCCAGCAGTTTATCGTGGAGTGGCTACACCTTC

clone size: -
J gene: TRBJ2-1
D gene: TRBD1
V gene: TRBV5-1
CDR3 protein: CASSPPGQGREQFF
CDR3 DNA: TGCGCCAGCAGCCCCCCGGGACAGGGCAGGGAGCAGTTCTTC

clone size: -
J gene: TRBJ1-2
D gene: -
V gene: TRBV28
CDR3 protein: CASSLGPGMDYGYTF
CDR3 DNA: TGTGCCAGCAGTTTAGGACCGGGGATGGACTATGGCTACACCTTC

clone size: -
J gene: TRBJ2-6
D gene: -
V gene: TRBV18
CDR3 protein: CASSPRSGRRSTGANVLTF
CDR3 DNA: TGTGCCAGCTCACCACGCTCAGGGCGCAGGAGTACTGGGGCCAACGTCCTGACTTTC

clone size: -
J gene: TRBJ2-3
D gene: TRBD2
V gene: TRBV7-9
CDR3 protein: CASSPRGLAGRTDTQYF
CDR3 DNA: TGTGCCAGCAGCCCACGTGGACTAGCGGGGAGGACAGATACGCAGTATTTT

clone size: -
J gene: TRBJ2-7
D gene: TRBD1
V gene: TRBV20-1
CDR3 protein: CSARDFVRRDRVKYEQYF
CDR3 DNA: TGCAGTGCTAGAGATTTTGTAAGGAGAGACAGGGTAAAATACGAGCAGTACTTC

clone size: -
J gene: TRBJ1-5
D gene: -
V gene: TRBV18
CDR3 protein: CASSQSLVPSLSNQPQHF
CDR3 DNA: TGTGCCAGCTCACAATCATTGGTCCCCTCCCTAAGCAATCAGCCCCAGCATTTT

clone size: -
J gene: TRBJ2-3
D gene: -
V gene: TRBV18
CDR3 protein: CASSPPTRADTQYF
CDR3 DNA: TGTGCCAGCTCACCCCCAACCCGCGCAGATACGCAGTATTTT

clone size: -
J gene: TRBJ2-7
D gene: -
V gene: TRBV6-2/TRBV6-3
CDR3 protein: CASSRDNYEQYF
CDR3 DNA: TGTGCCAGCAGCCGGGACAACTACGAGCAGTACTTC

clone size: -
J gene: TRBJ2-5
D gene: -
V gene: TRBV28
CDR3 protein: CASSLPSGARTQYF
CDR3 DNA: TGTGCCAGCAGTTTACCCTCGGGGGCCCGGACCCAGTACTTC

clone size: few
J gene: TRBJ1-6
D gene: -
V gene: TRBV14
CDR3 protein: CASSTQANSPLHF
CDR3 DNA: TGTGCCAGCAGCACCCAAGCGAATTCACCCCTCCACTTT

clone size: -
J gene: TRBJ1-2
D gene: TRBD1
V gene: TRBV7-9
CDR3 protein: CASSRLNRGLNGYTF
CDR3 DNA: TGTGCCAGCAGCCGCCTCAACAGGGGGCTGAACGGCTACACCTTC

clone size: -
J gene: TRBJ2-3
D gene: -
V gene: TRBV4-3
CDR3 protein: CASSQEVLGTDTQYF
CDR3 DNA: TGCGCCAGCAGCCAAGAGGTCTTGGGCACAGATACGCAGTATTTT

clone size: -
J gene: TRBJ1-5
D gene: -
V gene: TRBV4-3
CDR3 protein: CASSQEMESQPQHF
CDR3 DNA: TGCGCCAGCAGCCAAGAAATGGAGAGTCAGCCCCAGCATTTT

clone size: -
J gene: TRBJ2-3
D gene: -
V gene: TRBV7-3
CDR3 protein: CASSLRRADTQYF
CDR3 DNA: TGTGCCAGCAGCTTAAGGCGGGCAGATACGCAGTATTTT

clone size: -
J gene: TRBJ1-6
D gene: -
V gene: TRBV7-2
CDR3 protein: CASSPEPLGGSPLHF
CDR3 DNA: TGTGCCAGCAGCCCAGAACCCCTTGGGGGATCACCCCTCCACTTT

clone size: -
J gene: TRBJ2-7
D gene: -
V gene: TRBV5-6
CDR3 protein: CASSFSGTLYYEQYF
CDR3 DNA: TGTGCCAGCAGCTTCTCCGGGACACTATACTACGAGCAGTACTTC

clone size: -
J gene: TRBJ1-1
D gene: -
V gene: TRBV6-5
CDR3 protein: CASSTTTGNTEAFF
CDR3 DNA: TGTGCCAGCAGCACTACTACAGGGAACACTGAAGCTTTCTTT

clone size: -
J gene: TRBJ1-1
D gene: -
V gene: TRBV15
CDR3 protein: CATSRVTGGSEAFF
CDR3 DNA: TGTGCCACCAGCAGAGTCACGGGTGGATCTGAAGCTTTCTTT

clone size: -
J gene: TRBJ2-1
D gene: TRBD2
V gene: TRBV30
CDR3 protein: CAWTPSGGLITWFF
CDR3 DNA: TGTGCCTGGACCCCTAGCGGGGGGTTAATTACGTGGTTCTTC

clone size: -
J gene: TRBJ2-3
D gene: -
V gene: TRBV7-2
CDR3 protein: CASSSPMRIVDTQYF
CDR3 DNA: TGTGCCAGCAGCTCCCCTATGAGGATTGTAGATACGCAGTATTTT

clone size: -
J gene: TRBJ2-7
D gene: TRBD2
V gene: TRBV30
CDR3 protein: CAWSPSGGLYEQYF
CDR3 DNA: TGTGCCTGGAGTCCTAGCGGGGGGCTCTACGAGCAGTACTTC

clone size: few
J gene: TRBJ2-5
D gene: TRBD1
V gene: TRBV5-1
CDR3 protein: CASSLGQGARETQYF
CDR3 DNA: TGCGCCAGCAGCTTGGGCCAGGGGGCGCGAGAGACCCAGTACTTC

clone size: -
J gene: TRBJ2-7
D gene: TRBD2
V gene: TRBV5-1
CDR3 protein: CASGLAGDEQYF
CDR3 DNA: TGCGCCAGCGGACTAGCGGGGGACGAGCAGTACTTC

clone size: -
J gene: TRBJ1-1
D gene: TRBD1
V gene: TRBV29-1
CDR3 protein: CSVPKDRVLAEAFF
CDR3 DNA: TGCAGCGTTCCAAAAGACAGGGTGTTGGCCGAAGCTTTCTTT

clone size: few
J gene: TRBJ2-3
D gene: -
V gene: TRBV6-5
CDR3 protein: CASSYPGSTDTQYF
CDR3 DNA: TGTGCCAGCAGTTACCCGGGGAGCACAGATACGCAGTATTTT

clone size: -
J gene: TRBJ1-6
D gene: -
V gene: TRBV28
CDR3 protein: CASRPPGPTPLHF
CDR3 DNA: TGTGCCAGCAGACCACCCGGGCCTACACCCCTCCACTTT

clone size: once
J gene: TRBJ2-7
D gene: TRBD1
V gene: TRBV28
CDR3 protein: CASIGTGSSYEQYF
CDR3 DNA: TGTGCCAGCATAGGGACAGGGAGCTCCTACGAGCAGTACTTC

clone size: once
J gene: TRBJ1-4
D gene: TRBD1
V gene: TRBV7-2
CDR3 protein: CASGRGDHEKLFF
CDR3 DNA: TGTGCCAGCGGCAGGGGGGACCATGAAAAACTGTTTTTT

clone size: -
J gene: TRBJ1-1
D gene: TRBD1
V gene: TRBV5-1
CDR3 protein: CASSLDRGQTEAFF
CDR3 DNA: TGCGCCAGCAGCCTGGACAGGGGGCAAACTGAAGCTTTCTTT